This T cell receptor beta chain was observed in a study of T cells after yellow fever vaccination. Study-wide background: Preparing low-cell-number fractions relied on SMART-Seq v4 Ultra Low Input.

TCRdb ran MiXCR on the 5' RACE reads and lists one entry per CDR3 protein. The sample has some 220,000 distinct CDR3 sequences; more than 3% are singletons. General study results and limits: Contaminating bulk clonotypes could be abundant in FACS-sorted repertoires. Most primary-vaccination clones reappeared after the booster (about 97% CD4, about 90% CD8).

With respect to this clonotype: The antigen is not known.

The starting material was CD4+ T cells sorted from PBMCs, obtained 10 days after the yellow fever booster vaccination. The source of this sequence is a man aged 18 to 35 who received the YFV17D yellow fever vaccine.

CDR3 DNA sequence: TGTGCCAGCATTCTCGGACTAGCGGGGGGCGGGGATACGCAGTATTTT. It is translated as CASILGLAGGGDTQYF. The rearrangement uses TRBV12-3 or TRBV12-4 and TRBJ2-3, with 14 bases lining up with TRBD2. The length of the CDR3 is 16 residues. J was trimmed by 6 bases and V by 7 bases; bases with no gene match: 9.